This passage covers 29 T cell receptor beta chains from one sample sequenced in a study of cytomegalovirus exposure and HLA in healthy donors. Primers: 60 Vbeta forward and 13 Jbeta reverse. Assay: immunoSEQ multiplex PCR; the TCRdb copy retains only in-frame clones and omits some. The sample has about 120,000 clones, over 60% seen once. The sequenced material came from PBMCs. Receptors originate from a middle-aged woman in good health and CMV-seropositive.

There are a few counts of this clone. The CDR3 DNA reads as TGTGCCAGTTATGGGGGGATAGGACAGGGTTATGGCTACACCTTC. Translated, it gives CASYGGIGQGYGYTF. The gene calls are TRBV11-2 and TRBJ1-2, with 8 bases fitting TRBD1. The CDR3 extends over 15 amino acids. With 9 bases clipped from V and 5 bases from J, the junction kept 14 bases outside the gene matches. CDR1 and CDR2 (germline): SGHAT, FQNNGV.

CDR3 sequence (DNA): TGTGCCAGCAGTTACTCGAAGGGGTTGGGCTACACCTTC. The encoded protein is CASSYSKGLGYTF. J is TRBJ1-2 and V is TRBV6-6; perhaps TRBD1 as D (5 bases). With 0 bases removed from V and 8 bases from J, the gap between germline ends came to 10 bases. The CDR3 extends over 13 amino acids. The germline gives CDR1 MNHNY, CDR2 SVGAGI (reference sequence).

The genes are TRBV5-3 and TRBJ1-4; no clear D. TRBV5-3 is an ORF for which the function is uncertain. V was clipped by 7 bases and J by 8 bases, with 15 bases between them. There are 13 residues in the CDR3. This CDR3 reads CARAARGWEKLFF. DNA of the CDR3: TGTGCCAGAGCTGCCCGCGGTTGGGAAAAACTGTTTTTT.

The chain combines TRBV28 with TRBJ2-3; 10 positions match TRBD1. From germline, CDR1 is MDHEN and CDR2 SYDVKM. The junction had 5 bases not matched to a gene; V was cut back by 3 bases and J by 5 bases. CDR3 length: 15 residues. CDR3 protein: CASSFGGQGLDTQYF. The CDR3 DNA reads TGTGCCAGCAGTTTTGGGGGACAGGGGCTAGATACGCAGTATTTT. Combining the CDR3 with reference TRBV28 and TRBJ2-3 gives the whole variable domain DVKVTQSSRYLVKRTGEKVFLECVQDMDHENMFWYRQDPGLGLRLIYFSYDVKMKEKGDIPEGYSVSREKKERFSLILESASTNQTSMYLCASSFGGQGLDTQYFGPGTRLTVL.

The V and J genes are TRBV7-6 and TRBJ2-1; D remains unclear. The germline gives CDR1 SGHVS, CDR2 FNYEAQ. This CDR3 region has 14 residues. V was shortened by 5 bases and J by 5 bases, with 13 bases between the two germline ends. CDR3 in DNA: TGTGCCAGCAGCCTAACTACTCGCGACAATGAGCAGTTCTTC. It codes for CASSLTTRDNEQFF.

The chain joins TRBV19 to TRBJ2-6; 9 bases match TRBD2. V shed 7 bases and J 3 bases; nucleotides not matched to a gene: 10. CDR1 is LNHDA and CDR2 is SQIVND in the germline V gene (reference sequence). The CDR3 consists of 17 residues. DNA of the CDR3: TGTGCCAGTATGTTTAGCGGGGGTTTTGGTGGGGCCAACGTCCTGACTTTC. Translated: CASMFSGGFGGANVLTF.

This chain links TRBV19 with TRBJ1-2; TRBD1 matches 7 bases. Germline values: CDR1 LNHDA, CDR2 SQIVND (reference sequence). This CDR3 contains 18 residues. Trimming at V came to 5 bases and at J to 1 base, leaving 16 bases not matched to a gene. The CDR3 nucleotides are TGTGCCAGTAGTGGCGGTCGGGCAGGGGGACCCCATAACTATGGCTACACCTTC. Translating it yields CASSGGRAGGPHNYGYTF.

This clone was seen a handful of times. J is TRBJ2-1 and V is TRBV18, with 9 bases aligning to TRBD1. CDR1 and CDR2 (germline): KGHSH, LQKENI. The CDR3 consists of 14 residues. The junction had 6 bases not matched to a gene; V was cut back by 3 bases and J by 9 bases. CDR3 sequence (DNA): TGTGCCAGCTCACCGGGACAGGGATTATCTGAGCAGTTCTTC. Translated, it gives CASSPGQGLSEQFF.

Only a few counts were recorded for this clone. This rearrangement joins TRBV6-5 to TRBJ1-2; 9 nucleotides line up with TRBD1. The germline gives CDR1 MNHEY, CDR2 SVGAGI. The CDR3 length is 15 residues. The V segment lost 0 bases and the J segment 3 bases; nucleotides outside the gene matches: 2. DNA for the CDR3: TGTGCCAGCAGTTACTCGACAGGGGGAGACTATGGCTACACCTTC. It is translated as CASSYSTGGDYGYTF.

The J gene is TRBJ1-1, the V gene TRBV19; D is perhaps TRBD1 (5 bases). Germline V gene lookup returns CDR1 LNHDA and CDR2 SQIVND (reference sequence). This CDR3 contains 14 residues. V lost 2 bases, J lost 6 bases, and 13 bases lay in between. The CDR3 loop reads CASSIPGGAAEAFF. The CDR3 DNA reads TGTGCCAGTAGTATACCGGGAGGGGCGGCTGAAGCTTTCTTT. The full variable domain, with the rest looked up from reference TRBV19 and TRBJ1-1, is DGGITQSPKYLFRKEGQNVTLSCEQNLNHDAMYWYRQDPGQGLRLIYYSQIVNDFQKGDIAEGYSVSREKKESFPLTVTSAQKNPTAFYLCASSIPGGAAEAFFGQGTRLTVV.

The rearrangement joins TRBV6-1 to TRBJ1-6; no clear D. Deletions cut 3 bases from V and 7 bases from J, with 10 bases between. CDR1 MNHNS and CDR2 SASEGT come from the germline V gene. The CDR3 extends over 14 amino acids. This chain's CDR3 is CASSELGRNSPLHF. CDR3 sequence (DNA): TGTGCCAGCAGTGAGCTGGGCCGCAATTCACCCCTCCACTTT.

This chain uses TRBV4-1 with TRBJ2-3; TRBD2 is a possible D gene (7 bases). The CDR3 sequence is 16 residues long. Per germline, CDR1 MGHRA and CDR2 YSYEKL. Trimming stripped 0 bases from V and 5 bases from J, with 15 bases between. For the CDR3, the DNA is TGCGCCAGCAGCCAAGAGGAGGGGGGGCCCAGAGATACGCAGTATTTT. It codes for CASSQEEGGPRDTQYF.

This clone occurred a few times. This rearrangement joins TRBV21-1 to TRBJ2-1; the table's D call of TRBD2 was not tested on the DNA. TRBV21-1 is a pseudogene. This CDR3 region has 13 residues. The CDR3 is CASIAGDSNEQFF. The CDR3 nucleotides are TGTGCCAGCATAGCGGGGGACTCTAATGAGCAGTTCTTC.

V and J are TRBV7-6 and TRBJ2-4, with a tentative D call TRBD1 (6 bases). Germline CDR1 reads SGHVS; CDR2 reads FNYEAQ. Deletions cut 5 bases from V and 16 bases from J, with 27 bases between. The CDR3 sequence is 15 residues long. The CDR3 region is CASSPNPFAGGDTYF. CDR3 nucleotides: TGTGCCAGCAGCCCGAACCCGTTCGCGGGTGGGGACACATACTTC.

The chain links TRBV5-1 to TRBJ2-2, with 10 nucleotides matching TRBD1. CDR3 length: 15 residues. Looked up from germline, CDR1 is SGHRS and CDR2 is YFSETQ. Losses at the gene ends were 3 bases for V and 1 base for J; bases not matched to a gene: 0. CDR3 sequence (DNA): TGCGCCAGCAGCTGGGACAGGGGGAACACCGGGGAGCTGTTTTTT. It codes for CASSWDRGNTGELFF.

This chain connects TRBV11-3 to TRBJ1-1; D is possibly TRBD1 (5 bases). The length of the CDR3 is 13 residues. V shed 5 bases and J shed 4 bases, with 11 bases lying between them. Per the germline V gene, CDR1 is SGHNT and CDR2 is YENEEA. The CDR3 DNA reads TGTGCCAGCAGCCCGGGGGTTGGCACTGAAGCTTTCTTT. Amino acids: CASSPGVGTEAFF.

The rearrangement uses TRBV7-9 and TRBJ1-2, with 8 nucleotides matching TRBD1. Germline CDR1 is SEHNR and CDR2 is FQNEAQ (reference sequence). The V and J ends lost 2 bases and 6 bases, in that order; junction bases with no gene match: 14. The CDR3 consists of 17 residues. CDR3 region: CASSLSLLGQGKNGYTF. The CDR3 DNA reads as TGTGCCAGCAGCTTAAGCCTACTTGGACAGGGAAAGAATGGCTACACCTTC.

The chain carries TRBV18 and TRBJ1-1, with 7 nucleotides matching TRBD1. With 3 bases clipped from V and 14 bases from J, the junction kept 18 bases outside the gene matches. The CDR3 has 15 amino acids. Germline CDR1 reads KGHSH; CDR2 reads LQKENI. The CDR3 coding sequence is TGTGCCAGCTCACCGGGGGGCGAGGGCCCAGGGGGAAGCTTCTTT. Amino acid sequence: CASSPGGEGPGGSFF.

This clone was counted many times. The rearrangement uses TRBV14 and TRBJ1-1; D remains unclear. Between the trimmed V and J ends, which lost 4 bases and 1 base, there was a span of 10 bases. CDR3 length equals 14 residues. The germline V gene has CDR1 SGHDN and CDR2 FVKESK. The CDR3 bases are TGTGCCAGCAGCCTAGGTACAGCGAACACTGAAGCTTTCTTT. Amino acid sequence: CASSLGTANTEAFF.

This chain uses TRBV6-6 with TRBJ2-3; 12 bases match TRBD2. The CDR3 is made up of 16 amino acids. The junction had 13 bases not matched to a gene; V was cut back by 10 bases and J by 5 bases. Germline lookup yields CDR1 MNHNY and CDR2 SVGAGI (reference sequence). CDR3 amino acids: CATRELAGGWEDTQYF. The CDR3 region has the DNA TGTGCCACCCGAGAGCTAGCGGGGGGGTGGGAAGATACGCAGTATTTT.

This chain links TRBV6-4 with TRBJ1-5; maybe TRBD1 (6 bases). V was pared by 3 bases and J by 6 bases, with 12 bases between. Germline CDR1 is MRHNA and CDR2 is SNTAGT. The CDR3 totals 14 residues. CDR3 amino acids: CASSEGGGSQPQHF. CDR3 DNA: TGTGCCAGCAGTGAAGGGGGTGGGAGTCAGCCCCAGCATTTT.

The rearrangement uses TRBV6-4 and TRBJ2-7; 11 positions agree with TRBD1. V was pared by 4 bases and J by 1 base, with 9 bases of the junction left unmatched. CDR3 length: 17 amino acids. Germline assignment: CDR1 MRHNA and CDR2 SNTAGT. The CDR3 loop reads CASSAPGQGGNSYEQYF. CDR3 DNA sequence: TGTGCCAGCAGTGCACCGGGACAGGGGGGAAATTCCTACGAGCAGTACTTC.

This clone was detected a few times. The CDR3 DNA reads as TGTGCCAGCAGTTCAAAGCGGGGGTTACAAGAGACCCAGTACTTC. It specifies CASSSKRGLQETQYF. V and J are TRBV27 and TRBJ2-5; 8 bases match TRBD2. J lost 2 bases, V lost 4 bases, and 6 bases had no gene match. Germline V gene lookup returns CDR1 MNHEY and CDR2 SMNVEV (reference sequence). This CDR3 comprises 15 residues.

V gene TRBV28 combines with J gene TRBJ2-6, with D possibly matching TRBD2 (6 bases). Trimming took 8 bases from V and 0 from J, leaving 17 bases between them. Germline CDR1 and CDR2: MDHEN and SYDVKM. CDR3 size: 17 residues. The CDR3 DNA reads TGTGCCAGCGGAATTGGGGGACTCTTCTCTGGGGCCAACGTCCTGACTTTC. Translating gives CASGIGGLFSGANVLTF.

The chain uses TRBV4-1 and TRBJ2-5; tentative D call: TRBD1 (6 bases). The J call may be incorrect, as the DNA end agrees better with TRBJ2-7. The germline gives CDR1 MGHRA, CDR2 YSYEKL. The CDR3 loop spans 14 amino acids. The CDR3 DNA follows: TGCGCCAGCAGCCAAGATCCAGGGGTGGGCGAGCAGTACTTC. Translating it yields CASSQDPGVGEQYF.

This clone appeared a few times. The chain links TRBV6-1 to TRBJ1-2; unclear D gene. The CDR3 contains 14 residues. Germline assignment: CDR1 MNHNS and CDR2 SASEGT. With 0 bases removed from V and 3 bases from J, the gap between germline ends came to 8 bases. The CDR3 nucleotides read TGTGCCAGCAGTGAAGCTTGGACTGACTATGGCTACACCTTC. It is translated as CASSEAWTDYGYTF.

The chain combines TRBV18 with TRBJ1-1, with D possibly matching TRBD1 (6 bases). There are 15 residues in the CDR3. V was pared by 5 bases and J by 5 bases, with 18 bases between. The germline V gene encodes CDR1 KGHSH and CDR2 LQKENI. For the CDR3, the DNA is TGTGCCAGCTCATCCAAGACAGGAAGGGGAACTGAAGCTTTCTTT. As protein: CASSSKTGRGTEAFF.

The chain is built from TRBV2 and TRBJ2-1; TRBD1 aligns across 9 bases. V trimming: 6 bases; J trimming: 7 bases; junction bases outside the gene matches: 4. Germline loops: CDR1 SNHLY, CDR2 FYNNEI. This CDR3 spans 13 amino acids. Here the CDR3 reads CASRQGARNEQFF. The CDR3 DNA is TGTGCCAGCAGACAGGGGGCGCGGAATGAGCAGTTCTTC. The whole variable domain, remainder taken from reference TRBV2 and TRBJ2-1, is EPEVTQTPSHQVTQMGQEVILRCVPISNHLYFYWYRQILGQKVEFLVSFYNNEISEKSEIFDDQFSVERPDGSNFTLKIRSTKLEDSAMYFCASRQGARNEQFFGPGTRLTVL.

V is TRBV11-3 and J is TRBJ2-1; TRBD2 is a possible D gene (5 bases). Germline CDR1 and CDR2: SGHNT and YENEEA. This CDR3 has 15 amino acids. The ends were cut back, 10 bases at V and 6 bases at J, with 22 bases in the middle. The CDR3 reads CATSPGRGGLNEQFF. CDR3 DNA sequence: TGTGCCACCTCCCCGGGCCGGGGTGGCCTCAATGAGCAGTTCTTC.